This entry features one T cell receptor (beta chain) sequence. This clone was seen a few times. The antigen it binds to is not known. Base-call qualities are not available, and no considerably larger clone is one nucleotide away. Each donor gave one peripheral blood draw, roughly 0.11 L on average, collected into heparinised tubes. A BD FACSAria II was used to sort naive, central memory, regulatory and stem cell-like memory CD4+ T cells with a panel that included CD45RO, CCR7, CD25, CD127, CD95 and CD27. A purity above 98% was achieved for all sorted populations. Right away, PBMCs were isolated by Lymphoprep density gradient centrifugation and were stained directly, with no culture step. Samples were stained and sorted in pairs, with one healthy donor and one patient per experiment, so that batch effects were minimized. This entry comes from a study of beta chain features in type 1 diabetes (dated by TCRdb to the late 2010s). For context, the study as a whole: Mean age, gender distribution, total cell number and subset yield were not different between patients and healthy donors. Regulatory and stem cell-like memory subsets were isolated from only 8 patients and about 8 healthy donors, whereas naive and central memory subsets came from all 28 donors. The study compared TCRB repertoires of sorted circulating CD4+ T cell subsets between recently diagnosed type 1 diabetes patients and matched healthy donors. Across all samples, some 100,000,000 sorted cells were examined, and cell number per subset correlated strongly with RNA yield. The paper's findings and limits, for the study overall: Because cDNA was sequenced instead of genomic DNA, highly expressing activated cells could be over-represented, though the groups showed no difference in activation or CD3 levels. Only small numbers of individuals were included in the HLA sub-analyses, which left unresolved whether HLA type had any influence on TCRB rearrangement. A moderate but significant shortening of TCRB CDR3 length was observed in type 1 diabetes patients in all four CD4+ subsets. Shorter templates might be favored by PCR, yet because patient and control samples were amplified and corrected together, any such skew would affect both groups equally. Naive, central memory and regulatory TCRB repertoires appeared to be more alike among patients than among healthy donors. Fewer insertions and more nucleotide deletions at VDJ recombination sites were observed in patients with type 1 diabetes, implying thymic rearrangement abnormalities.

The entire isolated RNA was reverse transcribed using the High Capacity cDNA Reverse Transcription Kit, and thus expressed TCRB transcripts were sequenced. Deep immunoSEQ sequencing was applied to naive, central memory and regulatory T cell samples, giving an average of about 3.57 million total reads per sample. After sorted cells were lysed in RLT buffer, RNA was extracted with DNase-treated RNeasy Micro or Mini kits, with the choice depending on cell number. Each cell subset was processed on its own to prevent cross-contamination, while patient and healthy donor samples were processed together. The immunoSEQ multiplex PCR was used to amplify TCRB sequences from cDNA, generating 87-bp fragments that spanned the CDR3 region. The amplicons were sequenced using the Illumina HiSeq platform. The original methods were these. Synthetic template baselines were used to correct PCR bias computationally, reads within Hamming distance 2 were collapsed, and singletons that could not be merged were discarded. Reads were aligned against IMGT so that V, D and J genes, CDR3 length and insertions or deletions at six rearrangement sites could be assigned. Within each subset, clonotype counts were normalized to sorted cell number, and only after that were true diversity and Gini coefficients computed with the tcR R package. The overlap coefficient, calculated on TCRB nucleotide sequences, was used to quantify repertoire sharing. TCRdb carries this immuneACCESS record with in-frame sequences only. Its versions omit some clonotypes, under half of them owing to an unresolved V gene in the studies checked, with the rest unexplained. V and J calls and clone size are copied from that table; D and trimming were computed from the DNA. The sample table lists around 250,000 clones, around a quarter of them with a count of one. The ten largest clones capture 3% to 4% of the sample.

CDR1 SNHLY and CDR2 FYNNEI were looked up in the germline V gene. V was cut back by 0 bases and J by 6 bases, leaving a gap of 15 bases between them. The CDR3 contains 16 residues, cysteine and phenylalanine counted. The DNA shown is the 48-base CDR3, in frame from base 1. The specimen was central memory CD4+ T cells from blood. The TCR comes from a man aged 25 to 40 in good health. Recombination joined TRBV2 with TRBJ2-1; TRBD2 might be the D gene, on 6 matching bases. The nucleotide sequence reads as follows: TGTGCCAGCAGTGAAGCGGGCCGGGGGACGGGCAATGAGCAGTTCTTC. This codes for CASSEAGRGTGNEQFF.